This T cell receptor (beta chain) came from a study of early T cells in non-severe SARS-CoV-2 infection. Each cDNA molecule carried a unique molecular identifier. TCRdb redid the calling of the 5' RACE reads with MiXCR, one entry per CDR3 protein. The table lists 25,000 to 35,000 distinct CDR3 sequences, under 4% of them singletons. The study's findings and limits: Using VDJdb, the matching emphasized anti-spike CD8 responses while missing private and CD4 specificities.

This CDR3 has 16 residues. J gave up 1 base and V 5 bases, and 5 bases lay outside the gene matches. Germline V CDR1 and CDR2: DFQATT, SNEGSKA (reference sequence). This clonotype occurred many times. Its target is unknown. Material: whole blood. This receptor was taken from an adult who was a healthcare worker with PCR-confirmed SARS-CoV-2 infection or an uninfected control (not recorded which). The V and J genes are TRBV20-1 and TRBJ1-6, with TRBD1 matching over 10 bases. The CDR3 DNA follows: TGCAGTGCTCTTCGACAGGGGGCTTCCTATAATTCACCCCTCCACTTT. It encodes CSALRQGASYNSPLHF.